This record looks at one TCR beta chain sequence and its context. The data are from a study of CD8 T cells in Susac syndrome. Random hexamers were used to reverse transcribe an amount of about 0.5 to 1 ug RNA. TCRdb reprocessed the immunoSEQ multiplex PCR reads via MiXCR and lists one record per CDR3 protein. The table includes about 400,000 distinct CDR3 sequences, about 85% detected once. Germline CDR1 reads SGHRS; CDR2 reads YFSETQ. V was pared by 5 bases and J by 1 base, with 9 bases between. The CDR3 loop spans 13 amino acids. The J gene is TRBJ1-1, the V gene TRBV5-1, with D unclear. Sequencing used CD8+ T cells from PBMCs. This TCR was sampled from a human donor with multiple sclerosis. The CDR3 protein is CASRYHSNTEAFF. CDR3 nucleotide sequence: TGCGCCAGCAGATACCACTCGAACACTGAAGCTTTCTTT.